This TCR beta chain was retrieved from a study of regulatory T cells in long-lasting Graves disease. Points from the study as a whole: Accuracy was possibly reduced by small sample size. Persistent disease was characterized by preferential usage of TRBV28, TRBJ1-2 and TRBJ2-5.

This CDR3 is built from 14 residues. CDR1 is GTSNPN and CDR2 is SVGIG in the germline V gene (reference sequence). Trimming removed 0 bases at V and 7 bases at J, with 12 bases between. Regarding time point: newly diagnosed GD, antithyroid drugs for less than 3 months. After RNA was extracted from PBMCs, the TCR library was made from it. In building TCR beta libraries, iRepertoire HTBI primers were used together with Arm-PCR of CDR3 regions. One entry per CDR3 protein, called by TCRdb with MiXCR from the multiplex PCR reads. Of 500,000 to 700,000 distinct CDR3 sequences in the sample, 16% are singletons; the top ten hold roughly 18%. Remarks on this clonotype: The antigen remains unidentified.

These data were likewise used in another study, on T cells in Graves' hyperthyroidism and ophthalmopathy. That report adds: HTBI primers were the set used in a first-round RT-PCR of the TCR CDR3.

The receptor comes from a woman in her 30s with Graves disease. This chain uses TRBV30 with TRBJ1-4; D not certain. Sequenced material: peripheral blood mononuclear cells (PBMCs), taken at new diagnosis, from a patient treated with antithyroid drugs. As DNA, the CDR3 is TGTGCCTGGAGTGTCGGTCTACAGACTGAAAAACTGTTTTTT. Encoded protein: CAWSVGLQTEKLFF.